A selection of T cell receptor beta chains follows, all from one sample in a study of blood T cell repertoires in COVID-19. Clones were sequenced by immunoSEQ multiplex PCR, and TCRdb holds only the in-frame ones, with some missing. This repertoire shows 15,000 or so clones, approximately 86% found once; its top ten account for roughly 17%. Specimen: peripheral blood. The receptor set was obtained from a human donor in a cohort sampled during active COVID-19. CDR3s include the opening cysteine and the closing phenylalanine or tryptophan. A D gene is named only where the DNA matches it firmly. Expanded clones get a size class; other rows say once, few or many, or leave the size out.

abundance: .
j_gene: TRBJ1-5
d_gene: .
v_gene: TRBV4-3
CDR3aa: CASSQDRGWGNQPQHF
CDR3nt: TGCGCCAGCAGCCAAGATCGAGGGTGGGGCAATCAGCCCCAGCATTTT

abundance: .
j_gene: TRBJ1-4
d_gene: TRBD1
v_gene: TRBV4-3
CDR3aa: CASSQVWTGEEEKLFF
CDR3nt: TGCGCCAGCAGCCAAGTCTGGACAGGGGAGGAAGAAAAACTGTTTTTT

abundance: .
j_gene: TRBJ1-5
d_gene: .
v_gene: TRBV10-3
CDR3aa: CATFAGGTQPQHF
CDR3nt: TGTGCCACCTTTGCCGGGGGAACTCAGCCCCAGCATTTT

abundance: few
j_gene: TRBJ2-7
d_gene: TRBD1
v_gene: TRBV7-2
CDR3aa: CASSSTGYSYEQYF
CDR3nt: TGTGCCAGCAGCTCGACAGGGTACTCCTACGAGCAGTACTTC

abundance: .
j_gene: TRBJ1-1
d_gene: .
v_gene: TRBV18
CDR3aa: CASCPRMNTEAFF
CDR3nt: TGTGCCAGCTGCCCTAGGATGAACACTGAAGCTTTCTTT

abundance: once
j_gene: TRBJ1-1
d_gene: .
v_gene: TRBV5-1
CDR3aa: CASSFRDRLNTEAFF
CDR3nt: TGCGCCAGCAGCTTTAGAGACAGGCTAAACACTGAAGCTTTCTTT

abundance: .
j_gene: TRBJ1-2
d_gene: .
v_gene: TRBV6-5
CDR3aa: CASSRGGANYGYTF
CDR3nt: TGTGCCAGCAGTCGGGGGGGGGCTAACTATGGCTACACCTTC

abundance: once
j_gene: TRBJ1-4
d_gene: .
v_gene: TRBV9
CDR3aa: CASSEYGAGGKLFF
CDR3nt: TGTGCCAGCAGCGAGTACGGGGCCGGAGGGAAACTGTTTTTT

abundance: .
j_gene: TRBJ2-5
d_gene: .
v_gene: TRBV2
CDR3aa: CASSEVELGTQYF
CDR3nt: TGTGCCAGCAGTGAGGTAGAGCTAGGGACCCAGTACTTC

abundance: .
j_gene: TRBJ2-3
d_gene: TRBD2
v_gene: TRBV4-2
CDR3aa: CASSQDRASGGFTDTQYF
CDR3nt: TGTGCCAGCAGCCAAGATCGGGCTAGCGGGGGTTTCACAGATACGCAGTATTTT

abundance: .
j_gene: TRBJ1-4
d_gene: TRBD1
v_gene: TRBV7-9
CDR3aa: CASSRPPGQGSAHPVRLFF
CDR3nt: TGTGCCAGCAGCCGACCTCCGGGACAGGGCTCAGCCCACCCCGTGAGACTGTTTTTT

abundance: .
j_gene: TRBJ2-1
d_gene: TRBD1
v_gene: TRBV7-8
CDR3aa: CASSLDLGQGAYNEQFF
CDR3nt: TGTGCCAGCAGCTTAGATCTCGGACAGGGGGCCTACAATGAGCAGTTCTTC

abundance: .
j_gene: TRBJ1-1
d_gene: .
v_gene: TRBV5-1
CDR3aa: CASSSQVVQSNTEAFF
CDR3nt: TGCGCCAGCAGCTCCCAGGTGGTTCAATCAAACACTGAAGCTTTCTTT

abundance: once
j_gene: TRBJ2-7
d_gene: .
v_gene: TRBV5-1
CDR3aa: CASSLIGTYEQYF
CDR3nt: TGCGCCAGCAGCTTGATCGGTACCTACGAGCAGTACTTC

abundance: .
j_gene: TRBJ2-5
d_gene: TRBD1
v_gene: TRBV7-2
CDR3aa: CASSQNRQGRGETQYF
CDR3nt: TGTGCCAGCAGCCAAAACCGACAGGGCCGGGGAGAGACCCAGTACTTC

abundance: .
j_gene: TRBJ1-3
d_gene: .
v_gene: TRBV6-5
CDR3aa: CASSDGSSGNTIYF
CDR3nt: TGTGCCAGCAGCGATGGGAGCTCTGGAAACACCATATATTTT

abundance: once
j_gene: TRBJ1-1
d_gene: .
v_gene: TRBV7-9
CDR3aa: CASSILGNTGEAFF
CDR3nt: TGTGCCAGCAGCATCCTCGGGAACACAGGGGAAGCTTTCTTT

abundance: .
j_gene: TRBJ2-5
d_gene: TRBD2
v_gene: TRBV3-1/TRBV3-2
CDR3aa: CASSQNLGLAETQYF
CDR3nt: TGTGCCAGCAGCCAAAATTTGGGACTAGCGGAGACCCAGTACTTC

abundance: .
j_gene: TRBJ2-5
d_gene: TRBD2
v_gene: TRBV5-1
CDR3aa: CASSPEVLAGEETQYF
CDR3nt: TGCGCCAGCAGCCCAGAGGTACTAGCGGGGGAAGAGACCCAGTACTTC

abundance: .
j_gene: TRBJ2-7
d_gene: TRBD2
v_gene: TRBV4-3
CDR3aa: CASSQELAGVREQYF
CDR3nt: TGCGCCAGCAGCCAGGAATTAGCGGGGGTTCGAGAGCAGTACTTC

abundance: .
j_gene: TRBJ1-2
d_gene: TRBD1
v_gene: TRBV4-3
CDR3aa: CASSQGVTGNADYGYTF
CDR3nt: TGCGCCAGCAGCCAAGGAGTGACAGGGAATGCTGACTATGGCTACACCTTC

abundance: .
j_gene: TRBJ2-7
d_gene: .
v_gene: TRBV5-5
CDR3aa: CASSLAVYEQYF
CDR3nt: TGTGCCAGCAGCTTGGCGGTCTACGAGCAGTACTTC

abundance: .
j_gene: TRBJ2-3
d_gene: .
v_gene: TRBV6-6
CDR3aa: CASSTRDTQYF
CDR3nt: TGTGCCAGCAGTACGAGGGATACGCAGTATTTT

abundance: .
j_gene: TRBJ2-2
d_gene: .
v_gene: TRBV6-2/TRBV6-3
CDR3aa: CASSYHLTPGELFF
CDR3nt: TGTGCCAGCAGTTACCATCTCACTCCCGGGGAGCTGTTTTTT

abundance: .
j_gene: TRBJ2-3
d_gene: .
v_gene: TRBV3-1/TRBV3-2
CDR3aa: CASSQAGTYTDTQYF
CDR3nt: TGTGCCAGCAGCCAAGCGGGGACTTACACAGATACGCAGTATTTT

abundance: once
j_gene: TRBJ2-4
d_gene: TRBD1
v_gene: TRBV5-5
CDR3aa: CASSLAPGTGVANIQYF
CDR3nt: TGTGCCAGCAGTCTAGCCCCCGGGACAGGGGTTGCAAACATTCAGTACTTC

abundance: .
j_gene: TRBJ1-1
d_gene: .
v_gene: TRBV5-1
CDR3aa: CASSLAVRMNTEAFF
CDR3nt: TGCGCCAGCAGCTTGGCGGTCCGAATGAACACTGAAGCTTTCTTT

abundance: .
j_gene: TRBJ2-2
d_gene: TRBD2
v_gene: TRBV5-1
CDR3aa: CASSYQRGGLGELFF
CDR3nt: TGCGCCAGCAGCTACCAGCGGGGGGGCCTTGGGGAGCTGTTTTTT

abundance: few
j_gene: TRBJ2-7
d_gene: TRBD1
v_gene: TRBV29-1
CDR3aa: CSVEDRDSYEQYF
CDR3nt: TGCAGCGTTGAGGACAGGGACTCCTACGAGCAGTACTTC

abundance: .
j_gene: TRBJ2-7
d_gene: TRBD1
v_gene: TRBV10-3
CDR3aa: CATTQRPGQGYYEQYF
CDR3nt: TGTGCTACTACACAGCGGCCGGGACAGGGGTACTACGAGCAGTACTTC

abundance: .
j_gene: TRBJ1-5
d_gene: .
v_gene: TRBV30
CDR3aa: CAWEGGFNQPQHF
CDR3nt: TGTGCCTGGGAAGGGGGATTCAATCAGCCCCAGCATTTT

abundance: .
j_gene: TRBJ1-1
d_gene: .
v_gene: TRBV4-1
CDR3aa: CASSQLMTGNTEAFF
CDR3nt: TGCGCCAGCAGCCAACTGATGACAGGGAACACTGAAGCTTTCTTT

abundance: .
j_gene: TRBJ2-7
d_gene: .
v_gene: TRBV19
CDR3aa: CASSIPNGGSYEQYF
CDR3nt: TGTGCCAGTAGTATCCCCAATGGCGGATCCTACGAGCAGTACTTC

abundance: .
j_gene: TRBJ2-1
d_gene: .
v_gene: TRBV18
CDR3aa: CASSPPDRLGNEQFF
CDR3nt: TGTGCCAGCTCACCACCTGACAGGTTAGGGAATGAGCAGTTCTTC

abundance: once
j_gene: TRBJ1-5
d_gene: .
v_gene: TRBV29-1
CDR3aa: CSVGWPEGGQPQHF
CDR3nt: TGCAGCGTTGGGTGGCCAGAGGGCGGTCAGCCCCAGCATTTT

abundance: .
j_gene: TRBJ2-1
d_gene: .
v_gene: TRBV3-1/TRBV3-2
CDR3aa: CASSQGLAANEQFF
CDR3nt: TGTGCCAGCAGCCAGGGTTTAGCCGCCAATGAGCAGTTCTTC

abundance: .
j_gene: TRBJ1-4
d_gene: .
v_gene: TRBV9
CDR3aa: CASSVAPTVEKLFF
CDR3nt: TGTGCCAGCAGCGTAGCCCCAACGGTTGAAAAACTGTTTTTT

abundance: .
j_gene: TRBJ1-2
d_gene: TRBD1
v_gene: TRBV3-1/TRBV3-2
CDR3aa: CASSRGGQGSSYGYTF
CDR3nt: TGTGCCAGCAGTCGTGGCGGACAGGGGTCTAGCTATGGCTACACCTTC

abundance: .
j_gene: TRBJ2-7
d_gene: .
v_gene: TRBV4-2
CDR3aa: CASSRSEGSYEQYF
CDR3nt: TGTGCCAGCAGCCGTTCCGAGGGCTCCTACGAGCAGTACTTC

abundance: .
j_gene: TRBJ2-3
d_gene: TRBD2
v_gene: TRBV5-6
CDR3aa: CASSFQAGRTDTQYF
CDR3nt: TGTGCCAGCAGCTTTCAAGCGGGGCGCACAGATACGCAGTATTTT

abundance: .
j_gene: TRBJ1-1
d_gene: TRBD1
v_gene: TRBV5-1
CDR3aa: CASSLDRGAEAFF
CDR3nt: TGCGCCAGCAGCTTGGACAGGGGTGCTGAAGCTTTCTTT

abundance: once
j_gene: TRBJ2-7
d_gene: TRBD1
v_gene: TRBV9
CDR3aa: CASSPRGTGNFYEQYF
CDR3nt: TGTGCCAGCAGCCCCAGAGGGACAGGGAATTTCTACGAGCAGTACTTC

abundance: .
j_gene: TRBJ2-7
d_gene: TRBD1
v_gene: TRBV5-1
CDR3aa: CASSFRTGPYEQYF
CDR3nt: TGCGCCAGCTCCTTTCGGACAGGCCCCTACGAGCAGTACTTC

abundance: .
j_gene: TRBJ2-7
d_gene: TRBD1
v_gene: TRBV5-6
CDR3aa: CASSPYRQGTYEQYF
CDR3nt: TGTGCCAGCAGCCCCTACCGACAGGGTACCTACGAGCAGTACTTC

abundance: .
j_gene: TRBJ2-1
d_gene: TRBD2
v_gene: TRBV11-2
CDR3aa: CASSSVLGGGFYNEQFF
CDR3nt: TGTGCCAGCAGCTCCGTTCTCGGCGGGGGATTCTACAATGAGCAGTTCTTC

abundance: once
j_gene: TRBJ1-2
d_gene: .
v_gene: TRBV10-3
CDR3aa: CAISESGLVGANYGYTF
CDR3nt: TGTGCCATCAGTGAGTCCGGACTGGTGGGAGCCAACTATGGCTACACCTTC

abundance: .
j_gene: TRBJ2-5
d_gene: TRBD1
v_gene: TRBV5-5
CDR3aa: CASSVTGSVAETQYF
CDR3nt: TGTGCCAGCAGCGTGACAGGGTCCGTGGCGGAGACCCAGTACTTC

abundance: .
j_gene: TRBJ2-6
d_gene: .
v_gene: TRBV21-1
CDR3aa: CASSKDGLALSGANVLTF
CDR3nt: TGTGCCAGCAGCAAAGACGGTCTAGCCCTCTCTGGGGCCAACGTCCTGACTTTC

abundance: .
j_gene: TRBJ2-3
d_gene: TRBD2
v_gene: TRBV6-2/TRBV6-3
CDR3aa: CASSYPGTSGPMTDTQYF
CDR3nt: TGTGCCAGCAGTTACCCGGGGACTAGCGGGCCTATGACAGATACGCAGTATTTT

abundance: once
j_gene: TRBJ2-1
d_gene: .
v_gene: TRBV5-1
CDR3aa: CASSLGRGAEYNEQFF
CDR3nt: TGCGCCAGCAGCTTGGGACGGGGGGCGGAGTACAATGAGCAGTTCTTC

abundance: .
j_gene: TRBJ1-2
d_gene: .
v_gene: TRBV7-2
CDR3aa: CASSYTRGSGYTF
CDR3nt: TGTGCCAGCAGCTATACCAGGGGATCTGGCTACACCTTC

abundance: .
j_gene: TRBJ2-5
d_gene: TRBD2
v_gene: TRBV10-3
CDR3aa: CAISAGGIVETQYF
CDR3nt: TGTGCCATCAGTGCGGGGGGTATTGTGGAGACCCAGTACTTC

abundance: .
j_gene: TRBJ2-3
d_gene: .
v_gene: TRBV6-5
CDR3aa: CAIRWGAHTDTQYF
CDR3nt: TGTGCCATCAGATGGGGAGCCCACACAGATACGCAGTATTTT

abundance: .
j_gene: TRBJ2-2
d_gene: TRBD2
v_gene: TRBV4-1
CDR3aa: CASSQEAAGGTGELFF
CDR3nt: TGCGCCAGCAGCCAAGAAGCAGCGGGGGGTACCGGGGAGCTGTTTTTT

abundance: .
j_gene: TRBJ1-2
d_gene: TRBD1
v_gene: TRBV28
CDR3aa: CASSLAGTGNYGYTF
CDR3nt: TGTGCCAGCAGTTTAGCCGGGACAGGGAACTATGGCTACACCTTC